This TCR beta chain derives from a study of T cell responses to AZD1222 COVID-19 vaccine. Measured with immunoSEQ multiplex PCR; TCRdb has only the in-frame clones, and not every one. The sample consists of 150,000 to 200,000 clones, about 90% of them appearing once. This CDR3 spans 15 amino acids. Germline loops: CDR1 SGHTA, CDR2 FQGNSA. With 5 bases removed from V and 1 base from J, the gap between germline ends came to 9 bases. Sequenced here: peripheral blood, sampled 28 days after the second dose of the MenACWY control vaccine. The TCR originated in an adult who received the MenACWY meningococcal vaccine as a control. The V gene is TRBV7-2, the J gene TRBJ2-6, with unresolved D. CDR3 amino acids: CASSPLVSGANVLTF. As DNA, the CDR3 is TGTGCCAGCAGCCCTTTGGTGTCTGGGGCCAACGTCCTGACTTTC.